This TCR beta chain was documented in a study of T-cell memory formation after mild COVID-19. CDR1 and CDR2 from the germline V gene are DFQATT and SNEGSKA (reference sequence). V gave up 0 bases and J gave up 12 bases; unmatched junction bases: 10. The CDR3 has 14 amino acids. General study points: For second-wave clones that peaked at day 37, SARS-CoV-2 specificity went unverified.

Using its own MiXCR run on the 5' RACE reads, TCRdb lists one record per CDR3 protein. The table includes over 50,000 distinct CDR3 sequences, over 8.5% detected once. About this clonotype itself: The antigen remains undetermined.

Sequencing was performed on PBMCs or a T cell subset sorted from them (not recorded which). The chain carries TRBV20-1 and TRBJ1-4; 7 nucleotides line up with TRBD1. This TCR was recovered from an adult woman who had mild COVID-19 (a few samples of this study predate the infection). Cell type and time point are not known. The CDR3 nucleotides read TGCAGTGCTAGAGATAAACAGGGGCTTGGGCAACTGTTTTTT. Residues: CSARDKQGLGQLFF.